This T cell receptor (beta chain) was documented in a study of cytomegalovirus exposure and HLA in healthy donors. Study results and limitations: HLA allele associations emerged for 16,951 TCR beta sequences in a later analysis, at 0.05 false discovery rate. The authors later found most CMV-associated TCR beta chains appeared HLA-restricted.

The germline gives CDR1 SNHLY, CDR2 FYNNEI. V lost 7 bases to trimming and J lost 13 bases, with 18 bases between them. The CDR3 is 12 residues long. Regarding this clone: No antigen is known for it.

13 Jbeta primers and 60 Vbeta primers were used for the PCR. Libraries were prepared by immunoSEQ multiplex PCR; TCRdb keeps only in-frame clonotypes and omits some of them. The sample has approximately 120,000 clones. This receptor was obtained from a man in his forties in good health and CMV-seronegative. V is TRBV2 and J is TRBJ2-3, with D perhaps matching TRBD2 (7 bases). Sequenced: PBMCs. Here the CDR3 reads CASMPEGGLKYF. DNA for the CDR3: TGTGCCAGCATGCCCGAGGGGGGACTAAAGTATTTT. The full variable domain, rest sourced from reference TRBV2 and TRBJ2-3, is EPEVTQTPSHQVTQMGQEVILRCVPISNHLYFYWYRQILGQKVEFLVSFYNNEISEKSEIFDDQFSVERPDGSNFTLKIRSTKLEDSAMYFCASMPEGGLKYFGPGTRLTVL.